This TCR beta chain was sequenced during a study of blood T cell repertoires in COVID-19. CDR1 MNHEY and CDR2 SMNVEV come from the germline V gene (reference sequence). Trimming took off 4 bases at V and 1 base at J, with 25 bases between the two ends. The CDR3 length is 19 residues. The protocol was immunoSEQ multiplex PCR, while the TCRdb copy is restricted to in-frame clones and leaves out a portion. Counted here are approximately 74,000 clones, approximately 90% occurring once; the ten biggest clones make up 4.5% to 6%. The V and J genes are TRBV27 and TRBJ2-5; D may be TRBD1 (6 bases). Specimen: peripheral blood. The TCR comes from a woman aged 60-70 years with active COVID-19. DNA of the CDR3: TGTGCCAGCAGTTCCCAAACCCAAAACCTCGGGACACCCCAAGAGACCCAGTACTTC. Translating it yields CASSSQTQNLGTPQETQYF.